The rows below give T cell receptor beta chains drawn from one sample of a study of technical replicates of blood from several donors. Profiled with immunoSEQ multiplex PCR; TCRdb holds only in-frame clones, not every one. The sample records tens of thousands of clones, 95% to 97% being singletons. Sequenced input: T cells isolated from PBMCs. These receptors were collected from a human donor in good health. Both conserved end residues are part of each CDR3. Fields, in order: V gene, clone size, CDR3 protein. Size is omitted from some rows. Given values are once, few, many or a class for expanded clones.

TRBV19 | - | CASSRQYIVATNEKLFF
TRBV4-3 | - | CASSPLTGYGYTF
TRBV23-1 | - | CASTAYGYTF
TRBV2 | - | CASSYTDQPQHF
TRBV30 | - | CAWSVQRGGGLQETQYF
TRBV11-1 | - | CASTDLGNTEAFF
TRBV9 | once | CASSAQSGLYEQYF
TRBV6-5 | - | CASSYEGGGHYGYTF
TRBV29-1 | - | CSAGQGGETQYF
TRBV5-1 | - | CASGRTGMETQYF